Listed below are T cell receptor beta chains from one sample, sequenced in a study of shared T cell receptors in the human thymus. Data came from immunoSEQ multiplex PCR; TCRdb stores just in-frame clones and leaves some out. The repertoire holds 720,000 or so clones, 75% to 90% seen once, with more than 0.01% in the top ten. The same sample was also studied in work on human thymus T cells.

Source material: thymocytes. The receptors originated from a girl under three years old with a congenital heart defect. The CDR3 runs from the conserved cysteine through the conserved F or W. The D gene is left open where the match is weak. Rows give clone size only sometimes, using once, few, many, or a class for an expanded clone.

d_gene,abundance,v_gene,j_gene,CDR3nt,CDR3aa
NA,NA,TRBV7-8,TRBJ1-1,TGTGCCAGCAGCCCCAACCCCGACGGAGGGGCGCGGTCCCTCTGGGGGGAGACTGAAGCTTTCTTT,CASSPNPDGGARSLWGETEAFF
TRBD1,once,TRBV4-1,TRBJ2-1,TGCGCCAGCAGCCAAGCCGGACAGGGTCGCCGTCGTGAGCAGTTCTTC,CASSQAGQGRRREQFF
TRBD1,NA,TRBV28,TRBJ1-3,TGTGCCAGCAGAAACAGGGGCTCTGGAAACACCATATATTTT,CASRNRGSGNTIYF
TRBD2,NA,TRBV27,TRBJ2-4,TGTGCCAGCAGTCGACAAGCTAGTAAGAGCGGGGGTAGACTAGCCAAAAACATTCAGTACTTC,CASSRQASKSGGRLAKNIQYF
NA,once,TRBV7-6,TRBJ2-7,TGTGCCAGCAGCTTATTATGGCCTCCAAGGGAGGACGAGCAGTACTTC,CASSLLWPPREDEQYF
NA,NA,TRBV5-1,TRBJ2-1,TGCGCCAGCAGCCCCCCCGGAGATGAGCAGTTCTTC,CASSPPGDEQFF
TRBD1,few,TRBV7-2,TRBJ1-5,TGTGCCAGCGCAAGAACGGGACAGGGCTTAGATAGCAATCAGCCCCAGCATTTT,CASARTGQGLDSNQPQHF
NA,NA,TRBV11-2,TRBJ2-2,TGTGCCAGCAGCTTTTATGATTGGGGACTGAACACCGGGGAGCTGTTTTTT,CASSFYDWGLNTGELFF
NA,once,TRBV27,TRBJ1-1,TGTGCCAGCACCAACAATCCCACAGGGATCGCTGAAGCTTTCTTT,CASTNNPTGIAEAFF
TRBD1,NA,TRBV6-1,TRBJ2-1,TGTGCCAGCAGTGAAGCGGTTCGGGACAGTGGCAATGAGCAGTTCTTC,CASSEAVRDSGNEQFF
NA,NA,TRBV15,TRBJ1-1,TGTGCCACCAGCGGGGGTCCTACAGGGCCGGGGGCTTTCTTT,CATSGGPTGPGAFF
NA,NA,TRBV19,TRBJ1-2,TGTGCCAGTAAACTTGTGCGGGCAGCAAGTCTGACTAACTATGGCTACACCTTC,CASKLVRAASLTNYGYTF
NA,NA,TRBV4-1,TRBJ1-6,TGCGCCAGCAGCCAAGATAATTGCGGCAACCGGGATAATTCACCCCTCCACTTT,CASSQDNCGNRDNSPLHF
TRBD2,NA,TRBV5-4,TRBJ2-3,TGTGCCAGCAGCACCCCCGGGGGGGATACGCAGTATTTT,CASSTPGGDTQYF
NA,NA,TRBV7-9,TRBJ1-3,TGTGCCAGCAGCTTAGTGGCGCGGGGAAACACCATATATTTT,CASSLVARGNTIYF
NA,NA,TRBV6-1,TRBJ2-7,TGTGCCAGCAGTCCGGACAGCGAATTCTCCTACGAGCAGTACTTC,CASSPDSEFSYEQYF
NA,NA,TRBV19,TRBJ1-5,TGTGCCAGTAGTATTGGCGGGGGCGACCAGCCCCAGCATTTT,CASSIGGGDQPQHF
NA,few,TRBV2,TRBJ1-1,TGTGCCAGCAGGGGGGGATGGCCCGCCGACACTGAAGCTTTCTTT,CASRGGWPADTEAFF
NA,NA,TRBV28,TRBJ1-3,TGTGCCAGCAGTTTACGTACATTCCCTGGAAACACCATATATTTT,CASSLRTFPGNTIYF
TRBD1,NA,TRBV7-8,TRBJ1-2,TGTGCCAGCAGTGACAGGGGTCATGGTTATGGCTACACCTTC,CASSDRGHGYGYTF
TRBD1,NA,TRBV4-3,TRBJ1-1,TGCGCCAGCAGCCAAGGACAGGGGGCGCCGGGGTACACTGAAGCTTTCTTT,CASSQGQGAPGYTEAFF
NA,NA,TRBV6-6,TRBJ1-6,TGTGCCAGCACCACGGGGGGACGAGGGGATTCACCCCTCCACTTT,CASTTGGRGDSPLHF
NA,NA,TRBV7-9,TRBJ1-2,TGTGCCAGCGGCGGCTATGGCTACACCTTC,CASGGYGYTF
TRBD2,NA,TRBV10-3,TRBJ2-2,TGTGCCATCAGTGAAGTCGCGGGGGATATGAACACCGGGGAGCTGTTTTTT,CAISEVAGDMNTGELFF
NA,NA,TRBV25-1,TRBJ1-2,TGTGCCACCAGGGGAATCGGGGACTATGGCTACACCTTC,CATRGIGDYGYTF
NA,once,TRBV5-6,TRBJ1-1,TGTGCCAGCAGCTTAGGACTTATGAACACTGAAGCTTTCTTT,CASSLGLMNTEAFF
NA,NA,TRBV6-1,TRBJ1-2,TGTGCCAGCAACACATGGGGGGAATTCGTCTATGGCTACACCTTC,CASNTWGEFVYGYTF
NA,NA,TRBV10-3,TRBJ1-1,TGTGCCATCATTCCGGGGAGATACACTGAAGCTTTCTTT,CAIIPGRYTEAFF
TRBD2,NA,TRBV7-2,TRBJ2-3,TGTGCCAGCAGCCCGAACTTAGCGGGGGGCAAAAGCCATACGCAGTATTTT,CASSPNLAGGKSHTQYF
NA,few,TRBV6-1,TRBJ1-1,TGTGCCAGCAGTTCACCTGGGGACACCGACACTGAAGCTTTCTTT,CASSSPGDTDTEAFF
TRBD2,NA,TRBV7-9,TRBJ2-5,TGTGCCAGCAGCTTACCTCGGGGGGGCCAATGGCAAGAGACCCAGTACTTC,CASSLPRGGQWQETQYF
NA,NA,TRBV28,TRBJ1-6,TGTGCCAGCATTTCCGGGGTTGGGTATAATTCACCCCTCCACTTT,CASISGVGYNSPLHF
NA,NA,TRBV19,TRBJ1-5,TGTGCCAGTAGTACAGGAAGGAGCAATCAGCCCCAGCATTTT,CASSTGRSNQPQHF
NA,NA,TRBV10-2,TRBJ1-5,TGCGCCAGCGGATGCAGGGTAGGGGATATGTGCAATCAGCCCCAGCATTTT,CASGCRVGDMCNQPQHF
TRBD1,NA,TRBV28,TRBJ1-5,TGTGCCAGCTTAGCCCCGACAGGGCCTAATCAGCCCCAGCATTTT,CASLAPTGPNQPQHF
NA,once,TRBV7-3,TRBJ1-1,TGTGCCAGCAGCCCAAACGGGGAAGTGGGCACTGAAGCTTTCTTT,CASSPNGEVGTEAFF
NA,once,TRBV7-2,TRBJ1-2,TGTGCCAGCAGCTTAGGCCGGTTTGGGACACTTGGCTACACCTTC,CASSLGRFGTLGYTF
TRBD2,NA,TRBV7-9,TRBJ2-1,TGTGCCAGCAGCTTAAAGACTAGCGGAAACAATGAGCAGTTCTTC,CASSLKTSGNNEQFF
NA,NA,TRBV7-9,TRBJ1-1,TGTGCCAGCAGCCCCCTGTCCGAAGCTTTCTTT,CASSPLSEAFF
TRBD1,NA,TRBV5-1,TRBJ1-6,TGCGCCAGCATGCGGACCGGGACAGGGCGTAATCGATCCTATAATTCACCCCTCCACTTT,CASMRTGTGRNRSYNSPLHF